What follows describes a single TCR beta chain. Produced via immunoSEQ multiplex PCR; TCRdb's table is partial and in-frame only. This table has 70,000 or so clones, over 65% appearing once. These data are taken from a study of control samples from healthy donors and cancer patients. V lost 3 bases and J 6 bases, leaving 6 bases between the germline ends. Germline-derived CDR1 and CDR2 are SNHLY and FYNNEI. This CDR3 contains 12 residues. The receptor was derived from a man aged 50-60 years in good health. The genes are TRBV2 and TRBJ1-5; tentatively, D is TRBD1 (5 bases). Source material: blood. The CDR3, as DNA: TGTGCCAGCAGTGAGCAGGGTCAGCCCCAGCATTTT. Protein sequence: CASSEQGQPQHF.